Listed below are T cell receptor beta chains from one sample, sequenced in a study of beta chain features in type 1 diabetes. Libraries were prepared by immunoSEQ multiplex PCR; TCRdb keeps only in-frame clonotypes and omits some of them. The repertoire includes 400,000 to 600,000 clones, about 32% of them detected once, and almost 0.065% sits in the top ten. The sample consisted of naive CD4+ T cells from blood. These receptors were taken from a man between 18 and 29 years old in good health. The CDR3 runs from the conserved cysteine through the conserved F or W. Fields, in order: J gene, V gene, D gene, clone size, CDR3 protein, CDR3 DNA. The D gene is left open where the match is weak. Not all rows give a size; the values are once, few, many and, for expanded clones, a class.

TRBJ2-5,TRBV9,TRBD1,.,CASSEPGTGALETQYF,TGTGCCAGCAGCGAGCCGGGGACAGGGGCGTTAGAGACCCAGTACTTC
TRBJ2-1,TRBV30,.,.,CAWSVGSRSNEQFF,TGTGCCTGGAGTGTAGGTTCGAGGAGCAATGAGCAGTTCTTC
TRBJ1-4,TRBV2,.,once,CASSVRPTEKLFF,TGTGCCAGCAGTGTCAGACCGACGGAAAAACTGTTTTTT
TRBJ2-1,TRBV5-1,.,.,CASSEGTAKFF,TGCGCCAGCAGCGAAGGGACGGCAAAGTTCTTC
TRBJ1-4,TRBV7-9,TRBD1,.,CASSPGQINEKLFF,TGTGCCAGCAGCCCGGGACAGATTAATGAAAAACTGTTTTTT
TRBJ2-7,TRBV25-1,TRBD1,few,CASSNPGQGDYEQYF,TGTGCCAGCAGCAACCCGGGACAGGGGGATTACGAGCAGTACTTC
TRBJ1-2,TRBV2,.,.,CASSEGTHYGYTF,TGTGCCAGCAGTGAAGGAACACACTATGGCTACACCTTC
TRBJ2-1,TRBV30,.,.,CALNFGVQYNEQFF,TGTGCCTTAAACTTCGGGGTCCAGTACAATGAGCAGTTCTTC
TRBJ2-4,TRBV7-9,.,.,CASSLVGGGVAKNIQYF,TGTGCCAGCAGCTTAGTTGGCGGCGGAGTAGCCAAAAACATTCAGTACTTC
TRBJ2-6,TRBV28,.,.,CASFSGANVLTF,TGTGCCAGCTTTTCCGGGGCCAACGTCCTGACTTTC
TRBJ2-7,TRBV30,TRBD1,.,CAWSVPGQGAEQYF,TGTGCCTGGAGTGTCCCGGGACAGGGTGCCGAGCAGTACTTC